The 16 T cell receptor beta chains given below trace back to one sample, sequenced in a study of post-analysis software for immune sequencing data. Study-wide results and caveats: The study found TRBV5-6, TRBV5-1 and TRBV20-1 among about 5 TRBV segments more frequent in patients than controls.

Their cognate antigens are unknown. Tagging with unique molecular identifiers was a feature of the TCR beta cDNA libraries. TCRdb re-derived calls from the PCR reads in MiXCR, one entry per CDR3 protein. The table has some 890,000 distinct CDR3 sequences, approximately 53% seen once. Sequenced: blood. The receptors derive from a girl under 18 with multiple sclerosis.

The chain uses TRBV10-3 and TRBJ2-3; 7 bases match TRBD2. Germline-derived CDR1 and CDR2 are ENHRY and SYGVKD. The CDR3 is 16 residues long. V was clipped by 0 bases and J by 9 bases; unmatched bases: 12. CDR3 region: CAISESGGSGVGTQYF. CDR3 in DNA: TGTGCCATCAGTGAGTCGGGCGGGAGTGGGGTCGGCACGCAGTATTTT.

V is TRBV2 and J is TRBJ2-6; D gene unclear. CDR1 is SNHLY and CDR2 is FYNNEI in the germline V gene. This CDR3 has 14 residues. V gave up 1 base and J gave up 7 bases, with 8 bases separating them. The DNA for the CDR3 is TGTGCCAGCAGTGAAGAGGGATACGCCAACGTCCTGACTTTC. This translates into CASSEEGYANVLTF.

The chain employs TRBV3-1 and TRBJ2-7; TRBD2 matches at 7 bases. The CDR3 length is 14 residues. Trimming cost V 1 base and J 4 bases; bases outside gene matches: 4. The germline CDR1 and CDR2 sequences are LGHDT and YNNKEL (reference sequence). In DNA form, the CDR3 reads TGTGCCAGCAGCCAAGGGACTAGAACGTACGAGCAGTACTTC. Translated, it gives CASSQGTRTYEQYF.

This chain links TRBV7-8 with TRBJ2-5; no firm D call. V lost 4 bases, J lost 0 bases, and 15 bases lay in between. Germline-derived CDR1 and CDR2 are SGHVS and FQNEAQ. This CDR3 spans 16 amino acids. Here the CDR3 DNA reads TGTGCCAGCAGCTCCGCCCCACGAGGCGACCAAGAGACCCAGTACTTC. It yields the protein CASSSAPRGDQETQYF.

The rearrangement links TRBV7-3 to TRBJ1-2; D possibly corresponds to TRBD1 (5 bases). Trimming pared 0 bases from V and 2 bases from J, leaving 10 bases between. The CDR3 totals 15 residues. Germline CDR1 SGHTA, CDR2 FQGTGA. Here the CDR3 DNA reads TGTGCCAGCAGCTTAACAGGAGACAGCAACTATGGCTACACCTTC. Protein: CASSLTGDSNYGYTF.

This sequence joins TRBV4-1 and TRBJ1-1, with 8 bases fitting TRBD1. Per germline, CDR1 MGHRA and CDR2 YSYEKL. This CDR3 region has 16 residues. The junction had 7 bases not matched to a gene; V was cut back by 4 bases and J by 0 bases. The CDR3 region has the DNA TGCGCCAGCAGCCCGTCCCCGGGACAGGTGAACACTGAAGCTTTCTTT. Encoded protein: CASSPSPGQVNTEAFF.

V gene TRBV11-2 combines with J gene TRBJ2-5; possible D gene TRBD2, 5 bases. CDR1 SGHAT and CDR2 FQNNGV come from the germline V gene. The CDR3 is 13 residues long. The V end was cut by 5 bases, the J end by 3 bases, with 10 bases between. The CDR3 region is CASSADWKETQYF. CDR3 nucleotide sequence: TGTGCCAGCAGCGCGGACTGGAAAGAGACCCAGTACTTC.

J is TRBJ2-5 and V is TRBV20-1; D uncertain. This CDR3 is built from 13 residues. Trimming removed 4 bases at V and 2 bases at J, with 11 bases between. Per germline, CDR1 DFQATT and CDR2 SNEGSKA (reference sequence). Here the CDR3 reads CSAIPQIQETQYF. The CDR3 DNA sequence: TGCAGTGCTATACCTCAGATACAAGAGACCCAGTACTTC.

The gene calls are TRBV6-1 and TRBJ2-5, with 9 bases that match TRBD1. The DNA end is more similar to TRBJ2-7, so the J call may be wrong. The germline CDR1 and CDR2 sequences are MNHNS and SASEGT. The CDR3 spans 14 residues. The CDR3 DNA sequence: TGTGCCACCTGGACAGGGGACTTCGTCTTCGAGCAGTACTTC. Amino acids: CATWTGDFVFEQYF.

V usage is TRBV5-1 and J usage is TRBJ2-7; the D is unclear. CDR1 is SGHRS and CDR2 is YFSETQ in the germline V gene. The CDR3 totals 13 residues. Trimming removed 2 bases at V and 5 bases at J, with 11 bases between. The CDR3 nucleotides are TGCGCCAGCAGCTTTGAACAGCCTAACGAGCAGTACTTC. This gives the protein CASSFEQPNEQYF.

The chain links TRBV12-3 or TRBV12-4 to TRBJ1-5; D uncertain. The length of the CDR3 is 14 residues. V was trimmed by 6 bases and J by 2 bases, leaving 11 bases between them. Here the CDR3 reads CASRRNLGNQPQHF. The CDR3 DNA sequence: TGTGCCAGCAGGAGGAACCTGGGCAATCAGCCCCAGCATTTT.

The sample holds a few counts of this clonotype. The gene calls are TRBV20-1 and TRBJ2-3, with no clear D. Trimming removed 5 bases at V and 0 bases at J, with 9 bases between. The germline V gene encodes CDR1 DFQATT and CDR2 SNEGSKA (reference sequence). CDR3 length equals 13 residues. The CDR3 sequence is CSAPLGSTDTQYF. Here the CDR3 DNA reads TGCAGTGCTCCTCTCGGGAGCACAGATACGCAGTATTTT.

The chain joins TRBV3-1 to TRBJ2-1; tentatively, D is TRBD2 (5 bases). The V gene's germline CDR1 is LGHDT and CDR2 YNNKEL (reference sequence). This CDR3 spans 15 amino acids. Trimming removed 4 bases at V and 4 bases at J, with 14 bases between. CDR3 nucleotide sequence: TGTGCCAGCAGCCTACGGGGTATACCATACAATGAGCAGTTCTTC. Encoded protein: CASSLRGIPYNEQFF.

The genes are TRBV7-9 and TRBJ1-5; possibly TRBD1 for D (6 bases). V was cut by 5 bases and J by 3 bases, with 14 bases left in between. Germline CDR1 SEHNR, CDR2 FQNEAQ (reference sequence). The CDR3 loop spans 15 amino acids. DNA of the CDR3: TGTGCCAGCAGCCCGACAGGCTACCACAATCAGCCCCAGCATTTT. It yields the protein CASSPTGYHNQPQHF.

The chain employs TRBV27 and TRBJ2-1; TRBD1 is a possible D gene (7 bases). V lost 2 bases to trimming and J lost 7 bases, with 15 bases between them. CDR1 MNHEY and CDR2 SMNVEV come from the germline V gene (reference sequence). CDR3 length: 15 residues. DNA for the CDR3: TGTGCCAGCAGTTTAGGAGGGGGCCCCCAGAATGAGCAGTTCTTC. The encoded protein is CASSLGGGPQNEQFF.

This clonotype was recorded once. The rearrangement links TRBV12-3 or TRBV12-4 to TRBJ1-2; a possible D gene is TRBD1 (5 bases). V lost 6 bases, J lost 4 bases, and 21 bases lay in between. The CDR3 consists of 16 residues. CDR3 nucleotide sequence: TGTGCCAGCAGGTACCGGGGGACTCGTTCGGGCTATGGCTACACCTTC. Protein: CASRYRGTRSGYGYTF.